The 29 T cell receptor beta chains reported below all come from one sample, sequenced in a study of cytomegalovirus exposure and HLA in healthy donors. PCR employed 60 Vbeta and 13 Jbeta primers. Profiling relied on immunoSEQ multiplex PCR, and the TCRdb table lists in-frame clones only, not all of them. The data show about 140,000 clones, over 75% seen once. Material for sequencing was PBMCs. The receptors shown here come from a female donor in good health and CMV-seronegative.

The V call is TRBV27, the J call TRBJ1-2, with 7 bases identical to TRBD1. Germline CDR1 is MNHEY and CDR2 is SMNVEV (reference sequence). This CDR3 has 13 residues. J lost 4 bases, V lost 4 bases, and 3 bases had no gene match. The CDR3 here is CASSSGQTYGYTF. CDR3 DNA sequence: TGTGCCAGCAGTTCGGGACAGACCTATGGCTACACCTTC.

This clone occurred once. The CDR3 nucleotides read TGTGCCAGTAGTATGAGGTTGTTGGGGGGGACCGGGGAGCTGTTTTTT. Translating it yields CASSMRLLGGTGELFF. V and J are TRBV19 and TRBJ2-2; 7 nucleotides match TRBD2. The CDR3 spans 16 residues. Germline V CDR1 and CDR2: LNHDA, SQIVND (reference sequence). The V and J ends lost 3 bases and 5 bases, in that order; junction bases with no gene match: 9.

J is TRBJ2-5 and V is TRBV27; TRBD2 matches at 7 bases. Trimming took 1 base from V and 4 from J; bases not matched to a gene: 6. The CDR3 sequence is 15 residues long. Germline V lookup: CDR1 MNHEY, CDR2 SMNVEV (reference sequence). Here the CDR3 DNA reads TGTGCCAGCAGTTTATGGGGGGGAATCGGAGAGACCCAGTACTTC. It codes for CASSLWGGIGETQYF.

The J gene is TRBJ1-1, the V gene TRBV6-5; D ambiguous. The germline V gene encodes CDR1 MNHEY and CDR2 SVGAGI. There are 12 residues in the CDR3. V was clipped by 5 bases and J by 6 bases, with 10 bases between them. The CDR3 protein is CASSPPSPEAFF. DNA for the CDR3: TGTGCCAGCAGTCCCCCGAGCCCTGAAGCTTTCTTT.

The V and J genes are TRBV9 and TRBJ1-2, with D unclear. The CDR3 runs to 17 residues. Germline CDR1 SGDLS, CDR2 YYNGEE. V gave up 0 bases and J gave up 0 bases, with 15 bases separating them. The CDR3 sequence is CASSVDLDGTANYGYTF. The CDR3 DNA reads as TGTGCCAGCAGCGTAGATCTCGACGGTACAGCTAACTATGGCTACACCTTC. Full variable domain (rest looked up from reference TRBV9 and TRBJ1-2): DSGVTQTPKHLITATGQRVTLRCSPRSGDLSVYWYQQSLDQGLQFLIQYYNGEERAKGNILERFSAQQFPDLHSELNLSSLELGDSALYFCASSVDLDGTANYGYTFGSGTRLTVV.

CDR3 sequence (DNA): TGCAGCGGACGGGACTCGTGGAACACTGAAGCTTTCTTT. Translated: CSGRDSWNTEAFF. V gene TRBV29-1 combines with J gene TRBJ1-1; maybe TRBD1 (5 bases). Per the germline V gene, CDR1 is SQVTM and CDR2 is ANQGSEA. Trimming pared 7 bases from V and 1 base from J, leaving 13 bases between. The CDR3 is 13 residues long.

This chain uses TRBV2 with TRBJ1-4; 9 positions agree with TRBD1. CDR1 is SNHLY and CDR2 is FYNNEI in the germline V gene. This CDR3 is 16 amino acids long. J gave up 3 bases and V 4 bases, and 6 bases lay outside the gene matches. CDR3 amino acids: CASSGDRETSNEKLFF. In nucleotides, the CDR3 is TGTGCCAGCAGTGGGGACAGGGAGACCTCTAATGAAAAACTGTTTTTT.

The chain links TRBV6-1 to TRBJ1-1, with D uncertain. Germline CDR1 and CDR2: MNHNS and SASEGT. CDR3 length: 13 residues. Trimming removed 4 bases from V and 2 bases from J, with 8 bases in between. CDR3: CASSVSSNTEAFF. For the CDR3, the DNA is TGTGCCAGCAGTGTGTCATCAAACACTGAAGCTTTCTTT.

The CDR3 region has the DNA TGTGCCAGTCGGAGCACCGGGGAGCTGTTTTTT. Translated, it gives CASRSTGELFF. The J gene is TRBJ2-2, the V gene TRBV7-9; D remains unclear. Germline values: CDR1 SEHNR, CDR2 FQNEAQ (reference sequence). V lost 9 bases to trimming and J lost 4 bases, with 6 bases between them. The CDR3 spans 11 residues. Supplemented by reference TRBV7-9 and TRBJ2-2, the full variable domain reads DTGVSQNPRHKITKRGQNVTFRCDPISEHNRLYWYRQTLGQGPEFLTYFQNEAQLEKSRLLSDRFSAERPKGSFSTLEIQRTEQGDSAMYLCASRSTGELFFGEGSRLTVL.

The chain uses TRBV7-8 and TRBJ2-3, with 11 positions matching TRBD1. Germline V CDR1 and CDR2: SGHVS, FQNEAQ. V gave up 2 bases and J gave up 6 bases; unmatched junction bases: 1. The CDR3 spans 14 residues. CDR3 nucleotide sequence: TGTGCCAGCAGCTTACGGGACAGGGGGGATACGCAGTATTTT. It encodes CASSLRDRGDTQYF.

The table lists this clone with a few counts. The rearrangement links TRBV4-1 to TRBJ1-1; 7 bases fit TRBD1. The CDR3 contains 14 residues. V was pared by 4 bases and J by 0 bases, with 2 bases of the junction left unmatched. The germline V gene encodes CDR1 MGHRA and CDR2 YSYEKL. CDR3 nucleotides: TGCGCCAGCAGCCCAACAGGGGTGAACACTGAAGCTTTCTTT. Amino acid sequence: CASSPTGVNTEAFF.

This sequence joins TRBV5-1 and TRBJ1-1; TRBD1 might be the D (6 bases). The CDR3 has 15 residues. The V end lost 0 bases, the J end lost 0 bases, and 9 bases lay between the germline ends. Germline loops: CDR1 SGHRS, CDR2 YFSETQ. DNA for the CDR3: TGCGCCAGCAGCTTGGCCAACAGGGTGAACACTGAAGCTTTCTTT. Its protein product is CASSLANRVNTEAFF.

This clone came up once. The V call is TRBV6-5, the J call TRBJ2-1; 11 positions match TRBD2. The length of the CDR3 is 13 residues. J gave up 9 bases and V 7 bases, and 5 bases lay outside the gene matches. Per germline, CDR1 MNHEY and CDR2 SVGAGI. The CDR3 sequence: CASTELAGGEQFF. DNA for the CDR3: TGTGCCAGCACTGAGCTAGCGGGAGGTGAGCAGTTCTTC.

V and J are TRBV7-9 and TRBJ2-1; D not resolved. CDR1 and CDR2 from the germline V gene are SEHNR and FQNEAQ (reference sequence). V was shortened by 4 bases and J by 0 bases, with 13 bases between the two germline ends. This CDR3 comprises 16 residues. In nucleotides, the CDR3 is TGTGCCAGCAGCTCAGCACGGGTTAGCTCCTACAATGAGCAGTTCTTC. Encoded protein: CASSSARVSSYNEQFF.

The V and J genes are TRBV2 and TRBJ2-3; tentative D call: TRBD1 (5 bases). CDR1 is SNHLY and CDR2 is FYNNEI in the germline V gene. Trimming shortened V by 8 bases and J by 0 bases, and 15 bases separated the two germline ends. This CDR3 region has 15 residues. The CDR3 reads CASYPGHFSTDTQYF. CDR3 bases: TGTGCCAGCTACCCTGGACACTTCAGCACAGATACGCAGTATTTT.

A single count supports this clone. Other DNA sequences from this sample encode an identical CDR3 as well. The J gene is TRBJ2-5, the V gene TRBV5-1; D gene unclear. This CDR3 is built from 13 residues. Germline V CDR1 and CDR2: SGHRS, YFSETQ. With 0 bases removed from V and 2 bases from J, the gap between germline ends came to 5 bases. The CDR3 loop is CASSLGQQETQYF. In DNA, the CDR3 is TGCGCCAGCAGCTTGGGGCAGCAAGAGACCCAGTACTTC.

In this sample, this clone turned up a few times. The chain links TRBV5-5 to TRBJ2-7, with 7 bases identical to TRBD2. CDR3 length: 14 residues. Trimming cost V 4 bases and J 7 bases; bases outside gene matches: 11. Per germline, CDR1 SGHKS and CDR2 YYEKEE (reference sequence). CDR3 nucleotide sequence: TGTGCCAGCAGCCAAGGACGAGGGCGGGAGGAGCAGTACTTC. This translates into CASSQGRGREEQYF.

V usage is TRBV7-8 and J usage is TRBJ2-7, with 10 bases matching TRBD2. The V and J ends lost 4 bases and 1 base, in that order; junction bases with no gene match: 4. The CDR3 sequence is 15 residues long. CDR1 and CDR2 from the germline V gene are SGHVS and FQNEAQ. The CDR3 protein is CASSSLAGASYEQYF. The CDR3 nucleotides read TGTGCCAGCAGCTCCCTAGCGGGAGCTTCCTACGAGCAGTACTTC.

The rearrangement links TRBV29-1 to TRBJ2-5; 9 bases are shared with TRBD2. The length of the CDR3 is 16 residues. Germline-derived CDR1 and CDR2 are SQVTM and ANQGSEA. The V and J ends lost 6 bases and 2 bases, in that order; junction bases with no gene match: 13. The CDR3 reads CSVPLWTSAGQETQYF. CDR3 sequence (DNA): TGCAGCGTGCCCCTCTGGACTAGCGCAGGTCAAGAGACCCAGTACTTC.

This clone was seen just once. The rearrangement uses TRBV6-5 and TRBJ2-3, with D possibly matching TRBD1 (5 bases). Trimming took 6 bases from V and 1 from J, leaving 11 bases between them. Looked up from germline, CDR1 is MNHEY and CDR2 is SVGAGI. CDR3 length: 14 amino acids. CDR3 region: CASRGQGGTDTQYF. CDR3 DNA: TGTGCCAGCAGAGGACAAGGGGGCACAGATACGCAGTATTTT.

The gene calls are TRBV28 and TRBJ1-5; D gene uncertain. Per germline, CDR1 MDHEN and CDR2 SYDVKM. This CDR3 is 12 amino acids long. V dropped 6 bases and J dropped 4 bases, with 7 bases sitting between them. The CDR3 sequence is CASRGSNQPQHF. The DNA for the CDR3 is TGTGCCAGCAGAGGGAGTAATCAGCCCCAGCATTTT.

The rearrangement joins TRBV7-9 to TRBJ2-1; 13 nucleotides agree with TRBD2. J lost 2 bases, V lost 10 bases, and 8 bases had no gene match. The germline V gene encodes CDR1 SEHNR and CDR2 FQNEAQ (reference sequence). This CDR3 spans 16 amino acids. The CDR3: CATPGTSGMAYNEQFF. The CDR3 DNA reads as TGTGCCACCCCGGGGACTAGCGGGATGGCCTACAATGAGCAGTTCTTC.

The CDR3: CSVPSGPKVGSTEAFF. CDR3 nucleotide sequence: TGCAGCGTTCCCAGCGGCCCTAAAGTAGGGAGCACTGAAGCTTTCTTT. This chain joins TRBV29-1 and TRBJ1-1; D is unresolved. V lost 5 bases and J 4 bases, leaving 23 bases between the germline ends. The CDR3 is 16 amino acids. Looked up from germline, CDR1 is SQVTM and CDR2 is ANQGSEA.

The chain employs TRBV5-1 and TRBJ2-7, with a possible D match to TRBD1 (6 bases). V was cut by 1 base and J by 5 bases, with 7 bases left in between. Germline-derived CDR1 and CDR2 are SGHRS and YFSETQ. The CDR3 has 12 residues. The CDR3 here is CASSLSGDEQYF. The DNA for the CDR3 is TGCGCCAGCAGCTTGTCAGGGGACGAGCAGTACTTC. Supplemented by reference TRBV5-1 and TRBJ2-7, the full variable domain reads KAGVTQTPRYLIKTRGQQVTLSCSPISGHRSVSWYQQTPGQGLQFLFEYFSETQRNKGNFPGRFSGRQFSNSRSEMNVSTLELGDSALYLCASSLSGDEQYFGPGTRLTVT.

V usage is TRBV19 and J usage is TRBJ1-1; 9 bases map to TRBD1. After removal of 10 bases from V and 4 bases from J, the junction contained 10 bases not matched to a gene. CDR1 and CDR2 (germline): LNHDA, SQIVND (reference sequence). The CDR3 loop spans 14 amino acids. This CDR3 reads CATIPDRGRTEAFF. The DNA for the CDR3 is TGTGCCACTATTCCGGACAGGGGTCGCACTGAAGCTTTCTTT.

The chain has TRBV2 and TRBJ2-3; tentative D call: TRBD1 (6 bases). V was clipped by 1 base and J by 4 bases, with 12 bases between them. Germline V gene sequence: CDR1 SNHLY, CDR2 FYNNEI. This CDR3 is 15 amino acids long. CDR3 sequence reads: CASSEDRVWSDTQYF. DNA of the CDR3: TGTGCCAGCAGTGAAGACAGGGTTTGGTCAGATACGCAGTATTTT. Full variable domain (outside the CDR3, taken from reference TRBV2 and TRBJ2-3): EPEVTQTPSHQVTQMGQEVILRCVPISNHLYFYWYRQILGQKVEFLVSFYNNEISEKSEIFDDQFSVERPDGSNFTLKIRSTKLEDSAMYFCASSEDRVWSDTQYFGPGTRLTVL.

This clone was seen a few times. The chain has TRBV6-1 and TRBJ2-1; 9 positions match TRBD1. Germline values: CDR1 MNHNS, CDR2 SASEGT. Trimming removed 8 bases from V and 7 bases from J; junction bases left unmatched: 9. The CDR3 consists of 14 residues. The CDR3 region has the DNA TGTGCCAGCTTTAACCGGGACAGGGAAAATGAGCAGTTCTTC. Its protein product is CASFNRDRENEQFF.

V gene TRBV18 combines with J gene TRBJ1-3; 11 bases are a match to TRBD1. The germline CDR1 and CDR2 sequences are KGHSH and LQKENI. The CDR3 loop spans 15 amino acids. The junction had 2 bases not matched to a gene; V was cut back by 3 bases and J by 4 bases. CDR3 DNA sequence: TGTGCCAGCTCACCCCGGACAGGGGGCGGAAACACCATATATTTT. It translates to CASSPRTGGGNTIYF.

In this sample, this clone turned up a few times. This chain uses TRBV5-6 with TRBJ1-5, with D tentatively TRBD1 (6 bases). V was cut by 0 bases and J by 2 bases, with 9 bases left in between. This CDR3 has 15 amino acids. The germline V gene encodes CDR1 SGHDT and CDR2 YYEEEE. Here the CDR3 DNA reads TGTGCCAGCAGCTTGGGGGCAGGGGGCAATCAGCCCCAGCATTTT. This gives the protein CASSLGAGGNQPQHF.